The 25 T cell receptor beta chains below all came from one sample that was sequenced in a study of cytomegalovirus exposure and HLA in healthy donors. PCR was performed using 60 Vbeta and 13 Jbeta primers. Measured with immunoSEQ multiplex PCR; TCRdb has only the in-frame clones, and not every one. The data contain around 130,000 clones, 80% of them singletons. What was sequenced was PBMCs. These receptors were taken from a woman aged 35 to 49 in good health and CMV-seronegative.

For this clone: The junction departs from germline at one end; a sequencing error may be responsible. The V call is TRBV7-9, the J call TRBJ2-7; no firm D call. The germline V gene has CDR1 SEHNR and CDR2 FQNEAQ (reference sequence). The CDR3 extends over 15 amino acids. CDR3 amino acids: CSSSLDATPSYEQYF. The CDR3 DNA sequence: TGTTCCAGCAGCTTAGACGCAACACCCTCCTACGAGCAGTACTTC.

This clone was detected once. The chain employs TRBV7-6 and TRBJ1-1; possible D gene TRBD1, 6 bases. The V and J ends lost 5 bases and 7 bases respectively, with 14 bases between them. The CDR3 totals 13 residues. The germline V gene has CDR1 SGHVS and CDR2 FNYEAQ. The CDR3 DNA sequence: TGTGCCAGCAGCCCAGACAGGACCCTTGAAGCTTTCTTT. It yields the protein CASSPDRTLEAFF. Supplemented by reference TRBV7-6 and TRBJ1-1, the full variable domain reads GAGVSQSPRYKVTKRGQDVALRCDPISGHVSLYWYRQALGQGPEFLTYFNYEAQQDKSGLPNDRFSAERPEGSISTLTIQRTEQRDSAMYRCASSPDRTLEAFFGQGTRLTVV.

This sequence joins TRBV6-5 and TRBJ2-1; tentatively, D is TRBD2 (6 bases). Trimming stripped 4 bases from V and 12 bases from J, with 19 bases between. The germline V gene encodes CDR1 MNHEY and CDR2 SVGAGI. This CDR3 is built from 14 residues. Here the CDR3 reads CASSSPNFGSWQFF. The CDR3, as DNA: TGTGCCAGCAGTTCCCCCAATTTCGGGAGTTGGCAGTTCTTC.

This clone was observed a handful of times. V and J are TRBV15 and TRBJ1-2; the D is unclear. V was shortened by 0 bases and J by 0 bases, with 11 bases between the two germline ends. The germline gives CDR1 LNHNV, CDR2 YYDKDF (reference sequence). The CDR3 runs to 16 residues. CDR3 bases: TGTGCCACCAGCAGAGATCGAGCAGGTCCTAACTATGGCTACACCTTC. It is translated as CATSRDRAGPNYGYTF. The whole variable domain, remainder taken from reference TRBV15 and TRBJ1-2, is DAMVIQNPRYQVTQFGKPVTLSCSQTLNHNVMYWYQQKSSQAPKLLFHYYDKDFNNEADTPDNFQSRRPNTSFCFLDIRSPGLGDTAMYLCATSRDRAGPNYGYTFGSGTRLTVV.

This chain joins TRBV5-4 and TRBJ2-2; D might be TRBD2 (6 bases). Deletions cut 0 bases from V and 4 bases from J, with 13 bases between. Germline values: CDR1 SGHNT, CDR2 YYREEE (reference sequence). The CDR3 totals 16 residues. CDR3 protein: CASSLAWAGTTGELFF. Here the CDR3 DNA reads TGTGCCAGCAGCTTGGCCTGGGCGGGGACCACCGGGGAGCTGTTTTTT.

The gene calls are TRBV6-5 and TRBJ2-1; 10 positions agree with TRBD2. The CDR3 totals 15 residues. The germline V gene has CDR1 MNHEY and CDR2 SVGAGI. V lost 9 bases to trimming and J lost 4 bases; unmatched junction nucleotides: 9. For the CDR3, the DNA is TGTGCCAGTCGCCTGAGCGGGGGGGCTTACAATGAGCAGTTCTTC. It encodes CASRLSGGAYNEQFF.

The J gene is TRBJ2-3, the V gene TRBV5-1; D is unclear. The germline V gene encodes CDR1 SGHRS and CDR2 YFSETQ. The CDR3 consists of 14 residues. Trimming removed 0 bases from V and 1 base from J, with 6 bases in between. This chain's CDR3 is CASSLGEGTDTQYF. Written as DNA, the CDR3 is TGCGCCAGCAGCTTGGGTGAGGGCACAGATACGCAGTATTTT.

J is TRBJ1-1 and V is TRBV10-3; 9 bases map to TRBD1. Germline V gene data show CDR1 as ENHRY and CDR2 as SYGVKD. The V gene end was trimmed by 8 bases and the J gene end by 3 bases; junction bases not matched to a gene: 4. The CDR3 totals 13 residues. The CDR3 region has the DNA TGTGCCATCGGGGGACAGGGAGACACTGAAGCTTTCTTT. Translated: CAIGGQGDTEAFF.

This CDR3 is CATSRDRDSPFF. The CDR3 DNA follows: TGTGCCACCAGCAGAGATCGAGACAGTCCGTTCTTC. The genes are TRBV15 and TRBJ2-1; a possible D gene is TRBD1 (5 bases). From germline, CDR1 is LNHNV and CDR2 YYDKDF (reference sequence). The CDR3 loop spans 12 amino acids. V was clipped by 0 bases and J by 15 bases, with 12 bases between them.

This clone was counted ten times or more. The chain has TRBV7-3 and TRBJ2-1; D is perhaps TRBD2 (6 bases). Germline-derived CDR1 and CDR2 are SGHTA and FQGTGA. The CDR3 is made up of 14 amino acids. Trimming removed 1 base at V and 5 bases at J, with 9 bases between. The CDR3, as DNA: TGTGCCAGCAGCTTAAGCGGGGCCAACAATGAGCAGTTCTTC. Translation gives CASSLSGANNEQFF. Full variable domain (rest looked up from reference TRBV7-3 and TRBJ2-1): GAGVSQTPSNKVTEKGKYVELRCDPISGHTALYWYRQSLGQGPEFLIYFQGTGAADDSGLPNDRFFAVRPEGSVSTLKIQRTERGDSAVYLCASSLSGANNEQFFGPGTRLTVL.

This chain connects TRBV28 to TRBJ2-1; D gene uncertain. V was cut by 2 bases and J by 7 bases, with 15 bases left in between. Germline CDR1 and CDR2: MDHEN and SYDVKM. The CDR3 is 15 amino acids. DNA for the CDR3: TGTGCCAGCAGTTTAGACTCCGCCTTTAAGAATGAGCAGTTCTTC. It is translated as CASSLDSAFKNEQFF.

The genes are TRBV4-1 and TRBJ1-5; 7 nucleotides align to TRBD1. The CDR3 sequence is 15 residues long. The junction had 6 bases not matched to a gene; V was cut back by 3 bases and J by 4 bases. Germline V gene sequence: CDR1 MGHRA, CDR2 YSYEKL. CDR3 in DNA: TGCGCCAGCAGCCATAGGGACAGCAAAAATCAGCCCCAGCATTTT. The encoded protein is CASSHRDSKNQPQHF.

This clone has just one count. The genes are TRBV9 and TRBJ1-4, with D maybe TRBD1 (5 bases). The germline V gene has CDR1 SGDLS and CDR2 YYNGEE. This CDR3 comprises 13 residues. Trimming cost V 4 bases and J 7 bases, with 11 bases left between them. CDR3 residues: CASSSEGVEKLFF. In DNA, the CDR3 is TGTGCCAGCAGCTCAGAAGGGGTTGAAAAACTGTTTTTT.

The chain employs TRBV27 and TRBJ2-1; TRBD1 agrees at 10 bases. There are 15 residues in the CDR3. Germline V gives CDR1 MNHEY, CDR2 SMNVEV (reference sequence). V trimming: 4 bases; J trimming: 3 bases; junction bases outside the gene matches: 3. The CDR3 here is CASSSTGGFYNEQFF. The DNA for the CDR3 is TGTGCCAGCAGTTCGACAGGGGGCTTCTACAATGAGCAGTTCTTC.

This clone was counted once. This chain joins TRBV4-1 and TRBJ2-2; 12 bases agree with TRBD1. The CDR3 extends over 15 amino acids. The ends lost 4 bases at V and 6 bases at J; junction bases unmatched: 3. The germline V gene encodes CDR1 MGHRA and CDR2 YSYEKL. CDR3 DNA: TGCGCCAGCAGCCTCCGGGACAGGGGGCCCGGGGAGCTGTTTTTT. Translated: CASSLRDRGPGELFF.

This chain connects TRBV19 to TRBJ1-2; possibly TRBD1 for D (5 bases). Germline loops: CDR1 LNHDA, CDR2 SQIVND (reference sequence). CDR3 length: 13 amino acids. V gave up 5 bases and J gave up 7 bases, with 14 bases separating them. CDR3 sequence (DNA): TGTGCCAGTAGTCCAACGGGGGGAGGTGGCTACACCTTC. Translated: CASSPTGGGGYTF.

Of note for this clone: This specimen includes other DNA sequences encoding the same CDR3. This rearrangement joins TRBV18 to TRBJ1-1; D possibly corresponds to TRBD1 (6 bases). The length of the CDR3 is 14 residues. With 1 base removed from V and 5 bases from J, the gap between germline ends came to 11 bases. The germline V gene encodes CDR1 KGHSH and CDR2 LQKENI. The CDR3 sequence is CASSPRGLGTEAFF. For the CDR3, the DNA is TGTGCCAGCTCACCACGGGGGCTGGGGACTGAAGCTTTCTTT.

J is TRBJ1-2 and V is TRBV7-8; a weak D match, TRBD1 (5 bases). V lost 5 bases and J lost 8, with 15 bases in between. Germline CDR1 reads SGHVS; CDR2 reads FQNEAQ. The CDR3 has 13 amino acids. The CDR3 DNA reads TGTGCCAGCAGCCCGCGGGACCTGCGGGGCTACACCTTC. Translated, it gives CASSPRDLRGYTF.

The chain employs TRBV4-3 and TRBJ1-1; D is undetermined. CDR3 length equals 15 residues. Germline CDR1 LGHNA, CDR2 YSLEER. The germline V and J ends were trimmed by 0 bases and 8 bases, with 16 bases remaining between them. The CDR3 spells CASSQDRRVRGEAFF. CDR3 DNA: TGCGCCAGCAGCCAAGATCGTCGGGTCCGGGGAGAAGCTTTCTTT.

This clone appeared a few times. J is TRBJ1-1 and V is TRBV29-1; no clear D gene. The CDR3 length is 13 residues. Germline CDR1 and CDR2: SQVTM and ANQGSEA. Trimming took 7 bases from V and 3 from J, leaving 15 bases between them. CDR3 sequence (DNA): TGCAGCGGCTCACGGAGGTTAGACACTGAAGCTTTCTTT. This sequence encodes CSGSRRLDTEAFF.

The V and J genes are TRBV7-3 and TRBJ2-7; tentative D call: TRBD2 (5 bases). The V gene lost 2 bases and the J gene lost 2 bases, with 7 bases spanning the gap. Germline V gene data show CDR1 as SGHTA and CDR2 as FQGTGA. This CDR3 comprises 13 residues. The CDR3 reads CASSLGGPYEQYF. CDR3 in DNA: TGTGCCAGCAGCTTAGGAGGTCCCTACGAGCAGTACTTC.

This sequence joins TRBV21-1 and TRBJ2-4; whether TRBD2, the table's D call, matches the DNA was not checked. TRBV21-1 is described as a pseudogene. The length of the CDR3 is 17 residues. The CDR3: CASSNPEEALAKNIQYF. DNA for the CDR3: TGTGCCAGCAGCAACCCCGAGGAGGCCTTAGCCAAAAACATTCAGTACTTC.

This clone was seen more than once but under ten times. Other DNA sequences in this specimen translate into the identical CDR3. The genes are TRBV28 and TRBJ2-5; 7 nucleotides line up with TRBD1. J lost 0 bases, V lost 3 bases, and 4 bases had no gene match. Germline V gives CDR1 MDHEN, CDR2 SYDVKM. The CDR3 is made up of 15 amino acids. This CDR3 is CASSFRQGNQETQYF. The CDR3 bases are TGTGCCAGCAGTTTCCGACAGGGAAACCAAGAGACCCAGTACTTC.

The V call is TRBV7-2, the J call TRBJ1-6; 7 positions match TRBD1. V trimming: 4 bases; J trimming: 9 bases; junction bases outside the gene matches: 9. The CDR3 contains 15 residues. Germline V gene lookup returns CDR1 SGHTA and CDR2 FQGNSA. For the CDR3, the DNA is TGTGCCAGCAGCTCTGGGACAGCGGGCCTTTCACCCCTCCACTTT. Translated, it gives CASSSGTAGLSPLHF.

The chain is built from TRBV5-4 and TRBJ1-2, with 11 nucleotides matching TRBD1. The CDR3 has 14 amino acids. The ends lost 7 bases at V and 8 bases at J; junction bases unmatched: 10. The germline V gene encodes CDR1 SGHNT and CDR2 YYREEE (reference sequence). CDR3 sequence reads: CASSRTGGLEGYTF. CDR3 nucleotide sequence: TGTGCCAGCTCCCGGACAGGGGGCTTGGAAGGCTACACCTTC.